These 14 T cell receptor beta chains came from one sample sequenced in a study of T cell responses to AZD1222 COVID-19 vaccine. Sequencing used immunoSEQ multiplex PCR; TCRdb keeps in-frame clones, though not all of them. The profile shows about 49,000 clones, more than 65% of them singletons. The sample was peripheral blood, taken on day 0 of MenACWY control vaccination. The source is an adult in good health.

The rearrangement uses TRBV2 and TRBJ2-5; 9 bases map to TRBD2. With V trimmed by 7 bases and J by 0 bases, 6 bases remained unmatched. The CDR3 runs to 15 residues. CDR1 and CDR2 from the germline V gene are SNHLY and FYNNEI. The CDR3 loop is CASKVREGYQETQYF. The CDR3 nucleotides are TGTGCCAGCAAGGTGCGGGAGGGGTACCAAGAGACCCAGTACTTC.

CDR3 sequence reads: CASSILAGSTYEQYF. The CDR3 DNA sequence: TGTGCCAGTAGTATACTAGCGGGGAGCACCTACGAGCAGTACTTC. The V gene is TRBV19, the J gene TRBJ2-7, with 9 bases fitting TRBD2. Trimming removed 2 bases from V and 2 bases from J; junction bases left unmatched: 4. Germline-derived CDR1 and CDR2 are LNHDA and SQIVND (reference sequence). CDR3 size: 15 residues.

This chain joins TRBV9 and TRBJ2-1; no reliable D call. Trimming cost V 6 bases and J 0 bases, with 10 bases left between them. This CDR3 spans 14 amino acids. Germline lookup yields CDR1 SGDLS and CDR2 YYNGEE. This CDR3 is CASTNPSSYNEQFF. CDR3 coding DNA: TGTGCCAGCACCAACCCGAGCTCCTACAATGAGCAGTTCTTC.

V is TRBV20-1 and J is TRBJ2-3; D is undetermined. This CDR3 region has 11 residues. The V end was cut by 4 bases, the J end by 4 bases, with 6 bases between. The germline V gene encodes CDR1 DFQATT and CDR2 SNEGSKA (reference sequence). The CDR3 DNA follows: TGCAGTGCTATTAGACCAGATACGCAGTATTTT. Amino acid sequence: CSAIRPDTQYF.

This sequence joins TRBV9 and TRBJ1-1, with D tentatively TRBD1 (6 bases). Trimming took off 4 bases at V and 2 bases at J, with 18 bases between the two ends. Looked up from germline, CDR1 is SGDLS and CDR2 is YYNGEE. This CDR3 spans 16 amino acids. CDR3 nucleotide sequence: TGTGCCAGCAGCCCAGGGGTCCAGGGGACAAACACTGAAGCTTTCTTT. Protein product: CASSPGVQGTNTEAFF.

This chain links TRBV6-4 with TRBJ1-6; D remains unclear. Germline assignment: CDR1 MRHNA and CDR2 SNTAGT. The CDR3 is 15 residues long. V lost 6 bases and J 6 bases, leaving 15 bases between the germline ends. The CDR3: CASSLVPSANSPLHF. As DNA, the CDR3 is TGTGCCAGCAGCCTGGTCCCATCGGCTAATTCACCCCTCCACTTT.

The chain combines TRBV7-2 with TRBJ2-1; 10 bases align to TRBD2. V gave up 3 bases and J gave up 12 bases; unmatched junction bases: 11. The CDR3 totals 15 residues. The germline CDR1 and CDR2 sequences are SGHTA and FQGNSA. CDR3 loop: CASSLHRASGSSQFF. The DNA for the CDR3 is TGTGCCAGCAGCTTGCATCGGGCTAGCGGGAGCTCGCAGTTCTTC.

The genes are TRBV28 and TRBJ1-5; D remains ambiguous. The CDR3 runs 14 residues. Germline V gene sequence: CDR1 MDHEN, CDR2 SYDVKM. Trimming took off 2 bases at V and 1 base at J, with 6 bases between the two ends. CDR3 sequence (DNA): TGTGCCAGCAGTTTAAGGAGGAGCAATCAGCCCCAGCATTTT. Amino acid sequence: CASSLRRSNQPQHF.

The V and J genes are TRBV30 and TRBJ1-1, with a possible D match to TRBD1 (5 bases). CDR3 length: 13 residues. V lost 4 bases and J lost 2, with 11 bases in between. Germline lookup yields CDR1 GTSNPN and CDR2 SVGIG (reference sequence). CDR3 sequence reads: CAWTRDGNTEAFF. The CDR3 nucleotides are TGTGCCTGGACCAGGGACGGTAACACTGAAGCTTTCTTT.

This clone was detected a few times. V usage is TRBV3-1 (or the pseudogene TRBV3-2) and J usage is TRBJ2-7; perhaps TRBD1 as D (5 bases). Per the germline V gene, CDR1 is LGHDT and CDR2 is YNNKEL (reference sequence). CDR3 length: 14 amino acids. Deletions cut 3 bases from V and 5 bases from J, with 14 bases between. The CDR3 DNA follows: TGTGCCAGCAGCCACTCCACAGGTTCTCACGAGCAGTACGTC. Residues: CASSHSTGSHEQYV.

The chain joins TRBV28 to TRBJ1-5; TRBD1 aligns across 7 bases. The CDR3 loop spans 16 amino acids. The junction had 8 bases not matched to a gene; V was cut back by 6 bases and J by 0 bases. Per the germline V gene, CDR1 is MDHEN and CDR2 is SYDVKM. CDR3 DNA sequence: TGTGCCAGCAGCCTGCCCGGGACAGTTAGCAATCAGCCCCAGCATTTT. As protein: CASSLPGTVSNQPQHF.

This chain's CDR3 is CASSEGPQETQYF. The CDR3 DNA is TGCGCCAGCAGTGAGGGTCCACAGGAGACCCAGTACTTC. The V call is TRBV10-2, the J call TRBJ2-5, with D unresolved. Germline loops: CDR1 WSHSY, CDR2 SAAADI. CDR3 length: 13 residues. V lost 2 bases and J lost 5, with 9 bases in between.

The chain is built from TRBV2 and TRBJ2-7, with 9 bases matching TRBD2. Germline assignment: CDR1 SNHLY and CDR2 FYNNEI. The CDR3 is 14 residues long. V lost 6 bases and J lost 4; bases outside the gene matches: 7. The CDR3 is CASRFSGSLYEQYF. CDR3 sequence (DNA): TGTGCCAGCAGATTTAGCGGGAGTCTATACGAGCAGTACTTC.

The V and J genes are TRBV5-1 and TRBJ1-3; D ambiguous. The CDR3 is made up of 14 amino acids. Trimming took 4 bases from V and 4 from J, leaving 12 bases between them. The germline V gene has CDR1 SGHRS and CDR2 YFSETQ. CDR3 region: CASSLDGLGNTIYF. The DNA of the CDR3 is TGCGCCAGCAGCCTTGACGGCCTGGGAAACACCATATATTTT.